Listed below are T cell receptor beta chains from one sample, sequenced in a study of chemoradiotherapy in HPV16-positive cancers. Sequenced by immunoSEQ multiplex PCR; TCRdb stores in-frame clones only, minus some. The sample records approximately 50,000 clones, 90% being singletons. The sequencing used blood, collected from a patient who underwent chemoradiotherapy. Receptors were obtained from a human donor with HPV-associated anogenital cancer. Each CDR3 is given with its conserved first and last residue. D genes are given only for firm matches. The listing skips clone size in some rows; elsewhere it reads once, few, many or a size class.

>TRBV10-2|TRBJ2-1|-|TRBD2
TGCGCCAGCAGTGAACTAGCGGATCGTGACAATGAGCAGTTCTTC
CASSELADRDNEQFF
>TRBV6-6|TRBJ2-5|-|-
TGTGCGTCCGGGATCCTTAGGGGAGAGACCCAGTACTTC
CASGILRGETQYF
>TRBV11-3|TRBJ2-7|-|-
TGTGCCAGCAGTCCATTTCCAGGGTCCTACGAGCAGTACTTC
CASSPFPGSYEQYF
>TRBV6-5|TRBJ1-2|-|-
TGTGCCAGCAGTTATGCCTCAAACTATGGCTACACCTTC
CASSYASNYGYTF
>TRBV9|TRBJ2-7|-|TRBD1
TGTGCCAGCAGCTCTACAGGGGGATTGAATTCAGAGCAGTACTTC
CASSSTGGLNSEQYF
>TRBV4-3|TRBJ1-6|-|-
TGCGCCAGCAGCCAAGAGCACAGTTATAATTCACCCCTCCACTTT
CASSQEHSYNSPLHF
>TRBV5-8|TRBJ1-1|-|-
TGTGCCAGCAGCTTTGACCCCTCTACTGAAGCTTTCTTT
CASSFDPSTEAFF
>TRBV19|TRBJ1-4|few|TRBD1
TGTGCCAGTAGTGCCAACAGGGGAGCTAATGAAAAACTGTTTTTT
CASSANRGANEKLFF
>TRBV11-3|TRBJ1-4|-|-
TGTGCCAGCAGCTCCGGTCGAGGGGAAAAACTGTTTTTT
CASSSGRGEKLFF
>TRBV7-2|TRBJ2-7|once|-
TGTGCCAGCAGCTTAGGCGGGGCGGGGTACCCCTACGAGCAGTACTTC
CASSLGGAGYPYEQYF
>TRBV6-1|TRBJ2-3|-|-
TGTGCCAGCAGTGGAGGGGGGACCAACACAGATACGCAGTATTTT
CASSGGGTNTDTQYF
>TRBV20-1|TRBJ2-5|-|TRBD2
TGCAGTGCTAGTAGCGGGGATTTACACTTC
CSASSGDLHF
>TRBV5-1|TRBJ1-6|-|TRBD1
TGCGCCAGCAGTCGGGACAGGGGAGGTAATTCACCCCTCCACTTT
CASSRDRGGNSPLHF
>TRBV5-5|TRBJ2-7|-|-
TGTGCCAGCAGCTTGGATGCGACAATCGTCTACGAGCAGTACTTC
CASSLDATIVYEQYF
>TRBV6-6|TRBJ1-2|-|-
TGTGCCAGCAGTTACCCCGCGGGTGCGCGCTACACCTTC
CASSYPAGARYTF
>TRBV5-1|TRBJ2-1|-|-
TGCGCCAGCAGCTCGCAGAGTTACAATGAGCAGTTCTTC
CASSSQSYNEQFF
>TRBV7-8|TRBJ2-5|few|-
TGTGCCAGCAGCTTAATTGTTGGGGCCGGAGAGACCCAGTACTTC
CASSLIVGAGETQYF
>TRBV6-4|TRBJ1-1|few|-
TGTGCCAGCAGTCCCTCCCTCGGCCGAACTGAAGCTTTCTTT
CASSPSLGRTEAFF
>TRBV5-6|TRBJ1-1|-|-
TGTGCCAGCAGAGCCACCGGGACATTGAACACTGAAGCTTTCTTT
CASRATGTLNTEAFF
>TRBV15|TRBJ2-5|-|-
TGTGCCACCAGCAGAGCGGCTCAACCGGAGACCCAGTACTTC
CATSRAAQPETQYF
>TRBV10-1|TRBJ2-7|-|-
TGCGCCAGCAGTGAAGGGCAGAGCTACGAGCAGTACTTC
CASSEGQSYEQYF
>TRBV4-3|TRBJ1-2|-|TRBD1
TGCGCCAGCGGGACAGACCCGAACTATGGCTACACCTTC
CASGTDPNYGYTF
>TRBV7-6|TRBJ2-5|-|-
TGTGCCAGCAGCTTAGCTGGGCTAGCTGGCGAGACCCAGTACTTC
CASSLAGLAGETQYF
>TRBV6-6|TRBJ1-6|-|-
TGTGCCAGCGCGGGCGACAGGCGTAATTCACCCCTCCACTTT
CASAGDRRNSPLHF
>TRBV9|TRBJ1-2|-|-
TGTGCCAGCAGCGTAGGTATGGAAGGCTATGGCTACACCTTC
CASSVGMEGYGYTF
>TRBV23-1|TRBJ1-1|-|-
TGCGCCAGCAGTCAATGCCCCCCCAGGGATAGCACTGAAGCTTTCTTT
CASSQCPPRDSTEAFF
>TRBV5-4|TRBJ2-3|-|-
TGTGCCAGCAGCCCCGTGGGTCCCACAGATACGCAGTATTTT
CASSPVGPTDTQYF
>TRBV5-1|TRBJ2-7|-|-
TGCGCCAGCAGCTACAACTACGAGCAGTACTTC
CASSYNYEQYF
>TRBV14|TRBJ1-4|-|-
TGTGCCAGCAGCGGTTTGGGGTTGGCTAATGAAAAACTGTTTTTT
CASSGLGLANEKLFF
>TRBV7-9|TRBJ2-1|-|-
TGTGCCAGCAGCTTAGAACGGGCGGGGTCCTCCTACAATGAGCAGTTCTTC
CASSLERAGSSYNEQFF
>TRBV6-6|TRBJ1-2|once|-
TGTGCCAGCACCAACGGGGAGGCTTCGCATGGCTACACCTTC
CASTNGEASHGYTF
>TRBV6-5|TRBJ2-3|-|TRBD2
TGTGCCAGCAAAACAGCGGGAGTAGGGGGTACGCAGTATTTT
CASKTAGVGGTQYF
>TRBV18|TRBJ1-3|few|-
TGTGCCAGCTCACCCCGCCCGACAGAAGGGAACACCATATATTTT
CASSPRPTEGNTIYF
>TRBV2|TRBJ1-4|-|-
TGTGCCAGCAGTGACTTCGGCCAGGGTAATGAAAAACTGTTTTTT
CASSDFGQGNEKLFF
>TRBV25-1|TRBJ1-2|-|-
TGTGCCAGCAGTCATAACCAGGGCTACTATGGCTACACCTTC
CASSHNQGYYGYTF
>TRBV7-2|TRBJ1-2|once|-
TGTGCCAGCAGCTTAGTCGCACAGTCCTATGGCTACACCTTC
CASSLVAQSYGYTF
>TRBV4-3|TRBJ1-4|-|-
TGCGCCAGCAGCCAAGATGGGAGGGTGAGAGGGGGTGAAAAACTGTTTTTT
CASSQDGRVRGGEKLFF